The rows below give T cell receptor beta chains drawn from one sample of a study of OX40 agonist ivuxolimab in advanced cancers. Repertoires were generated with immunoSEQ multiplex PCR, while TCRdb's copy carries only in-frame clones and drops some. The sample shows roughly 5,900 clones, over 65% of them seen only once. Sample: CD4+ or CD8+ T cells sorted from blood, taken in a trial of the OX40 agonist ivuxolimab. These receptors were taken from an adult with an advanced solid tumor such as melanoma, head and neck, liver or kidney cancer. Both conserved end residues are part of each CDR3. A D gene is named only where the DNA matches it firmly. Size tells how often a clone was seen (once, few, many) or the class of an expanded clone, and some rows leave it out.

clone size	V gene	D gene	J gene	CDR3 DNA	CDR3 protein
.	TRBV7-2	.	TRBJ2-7	TGTGCCAGCAGCTTTACAGAGGACTACGAGCAGTACTTC	CASSFTEDYEQYF
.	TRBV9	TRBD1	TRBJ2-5	TGTGCCAGCAGCTTGGGACAGCAAGAGACCCAGTACTTC	CASSLGQQETQYF
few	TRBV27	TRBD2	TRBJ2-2	TGTGCCAGCAGCTTCACTAGCGGGGGACTCGAGGGCACCGGGGAGCTGTTTTTT	CASSFTSGGLEGTGELFF
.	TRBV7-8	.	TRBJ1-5	TGTGCCAGCAGCTTCCTCCGGGACTACGGACAGCCCCAGCATTTT	CASSFLRDYGQPQHF
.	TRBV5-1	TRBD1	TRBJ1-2	TGCGCCAGCAGCTCCACAGGGGGCTTTAATGGCTACACCTTC	CASSSTGGFNGYTF
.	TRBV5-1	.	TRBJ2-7	TGCGCCAGCAGCTCTGACGTCCGCTCGGTCGAGCAGTACTTC	CASSSDVRSVEQYF
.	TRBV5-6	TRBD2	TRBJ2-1	TGTGCCAGCAGCTTAGGGCACAGCGGGAAATACAATGAGCAGTTCTTC	CASSLGHSGKYNEQFF
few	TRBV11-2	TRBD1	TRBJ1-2	TGTGCCAGCAGCTTCGGAGGGGGCGCCTCCCTCTATGGCTACACCTTC	CASSFGGGASLYGYTF
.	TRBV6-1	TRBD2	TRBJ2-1	TGTGCCAGCAGTGAAGTGTTAGCGGGAGCATCCTACAATGAGCAGTTCTTC	CASSEVLAGASYNEQFF
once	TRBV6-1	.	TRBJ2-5	TGTGCCAGCAATTTCGAGGACGGACCCCCGGAGACCCAGTACTTC	CASNFEDGPPETQYF
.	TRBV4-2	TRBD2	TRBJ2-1	TGTGCCACCGCGAGGACGGGAGGCGCCTACAATGAGCAGTTCTTC	CATARTGGAYNEQFF
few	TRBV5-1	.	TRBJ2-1	TGCGCCAGCAGCTTGGGGCGGGTGTACAATGAGCAGTTCTTC	CASSLGRVYNEQFF
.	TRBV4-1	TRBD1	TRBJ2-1	TGCGCCAGCAGCCAAGAAGACAGGGTGAGGTTCTTC	CASSQEDRVRFF
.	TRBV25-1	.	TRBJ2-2	TGTGCCAGCAGGGGGTGGGACGGGACGGAGAACACCGGGGAGCTGTTTTTT	CASRGWDGTENTGELFF
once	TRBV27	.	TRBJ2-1	TGTGCCAGCAGTTTATTCCGGGGTCGCTACAATGAGCAGTTCTTC	CASSLFRGRYNEQFF
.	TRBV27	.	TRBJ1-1	TGTGCCAGCAGTTTATCCTCGGGTTACACTGAAGCTTTCTTT	CASSLSSGYTEAFF
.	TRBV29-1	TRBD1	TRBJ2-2	TGCAGCGTGATAACAGGGGACACCGGGGAGCTGTTTTTT	CSVITGDTGELFF
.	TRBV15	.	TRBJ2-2	TGTGCCACCCAATGGGGAACCGGGGAGCTGTTTTTT	CATQWGTGELFF
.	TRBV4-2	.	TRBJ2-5	TGTGCCAGCAGCCTAAAACCTTATCTTACAGGGGAGGGGGAGACCCAGTACTTC	CASSLKPYLTGEGETQYF
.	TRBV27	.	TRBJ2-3	TGTGCCAGCAGTTGGGGGACAGATACGCAGTATTTT	CASSWGTDTQYF
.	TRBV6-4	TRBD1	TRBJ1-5	TGTGCCAACCTCCACCACGGACAGGCGATAAGCAATCAGCCCCAGCATTTT	CANLHHGQAISNQPQHF
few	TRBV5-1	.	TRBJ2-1	TGCGCCAGCAGTTCGACAGTCCATAATGAGCAGTTCTTC	CASSSTVHNEQFF
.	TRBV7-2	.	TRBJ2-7	TGTGCCAGCAGCGAGTGGGAAGGGGGTTACGAGCAGTACTTC	CASSEWEGGYEQYF
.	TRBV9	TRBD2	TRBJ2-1	TGTGCCAGCACGACCTCCGGACTAGCGGACAATGAGCAGTTCTTC	CASTTSGLADNEQFF
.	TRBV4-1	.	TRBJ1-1	TGCGCCAGCAGCTCATTTCGATACAGCACTGAAGCTTTCTTT	CASSSFRYSTEAFF
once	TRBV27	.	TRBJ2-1	TGTGCCAGCAGTTTATCCCCCAGAAACAATGAGCAGTTCTTC	CASSLSPRNNEQFF
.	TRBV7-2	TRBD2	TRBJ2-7	TGTGCCAGCAGTCCCACAGCGGGAGTCGCCTACGAGCAGTACTTC	CASSPTAGVAYEQYF
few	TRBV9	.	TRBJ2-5	TGTGCCAGCAGTTCCTCCGACACCAAGGAGACCCAGTACTTC	CASSSSDTKETQYF
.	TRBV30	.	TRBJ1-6	TGTGCCTGGAGTGTACAAAACGATTCACCCCTCCACTTT	CAWSVQNDSPLHF
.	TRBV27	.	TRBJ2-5	TGTGCCAGCGGGGGCCAGGCGGAGACCCAGTACTTC	CASGGQAETQYF
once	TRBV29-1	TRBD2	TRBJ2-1	TGCAGCTTCCCCGCGGGGGGGTCCTCCTACAATGAGCAGTTCTTC	CSFPAGGSSYNEQFF
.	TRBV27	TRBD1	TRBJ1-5	TGTGCCAGTTGGGGACAGCCCAATCAGCCCCAGCATTTT	CASWGQPNQPQHF
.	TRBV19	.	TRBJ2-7	TGTGCCAGTAGTATCCAGGGTAGCCTCTACGAGCAGTACTTC	CASSIQGSLYEQYF
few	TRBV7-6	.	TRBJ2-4	TGTGCCAGCAGCTTAGCGCCGGCAGGGGGAGGTAACATTCAGTACTTC	CASSLAPAGGGNIQYF
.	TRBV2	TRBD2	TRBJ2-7	TGTGCCAGCTCGCTAGCGGGAGCCAACGAGCAGTACTTC	CASSLAGANEQYF
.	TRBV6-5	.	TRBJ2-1	TGTGCCAGCAGTTACAGGGGAAATGAGCAGTTCTTC	CASSYRGNEQFF
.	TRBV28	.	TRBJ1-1	TGTGCCAGCAGTCCCGGACAGTTGAACACTGAAGCTTTCTTT	CASSPGQLNTEAFF
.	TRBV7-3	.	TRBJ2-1	TGTGCCAGCAGCTTAGTCCCGTACAATGAGCAGTTCTTC	CASSLVPYNEQFF
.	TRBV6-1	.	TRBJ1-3	TGTGCCACTCAGGACGTCGGATCAGAGGGAAACACCATATATTTT	CATQDVGSEGNTIYF
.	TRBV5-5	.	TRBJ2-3	TGTGCCAGCAGCTTTCAAGACGCCCTCACAGATACGCAGTATTTT	CASSFQDALTDTQYF
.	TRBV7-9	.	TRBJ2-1	TGTGCCAGCAGCCAGGCGCGGGCCTACAATGAGCAGTTCTTC	CASSQARAYNEQFF
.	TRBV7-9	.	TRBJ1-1	TGTGCCAGCAGCCCCGGGCGATACTCCGAAGCTTTCTTT	CASSPGRYSEAFF
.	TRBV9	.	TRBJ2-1	TGTGCCAGCAGCCCCTTTGGAGCGGGTCAAGGAAACAATGAGCAGTTCTTC	CASSPFGAGQGNNEQFF
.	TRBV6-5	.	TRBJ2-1	TGTGCCAGCAGTTACTCGGAACCCCGGAGTGGTGAGCAGTTCTTC	CASSYSEPRSGEQFF